The 22 T cell receptor beta chains given below trace back to one sample, sequenced in a study of blood T cell repertoires in COVID-19. Clones were sequenced by immunoSEQ multiplex PCR, and TCRdb holds only the in-frame ones, with some missing. The sample consists of 130,000 or so clones, around three quarters of them appearing once. The specimen sequenced was peripheral blood. These receptor sequences come from a man over 45 with acute or convalescent COVID-19.

J is TRBJ2-3 and V is TRBV11-2; 10 nucleotides agree with TRBD2. CDR1 and CDR2 from the germline V gene are SGHAT and FQNNGV. This CDR3 spans 15 amino acids. Losses at the gene ends were 6 bases for V and 2 bases for J; bases not matched to a gene: 5. The CDR3 region has the DNA TGTGCCAGCAGAGCGGGGGGGGAGATCACAGATACGCAGTATTTT. This translates into CASRAGGEITDTQYF.

The chain joins TRBV30 to TRBJ2-7; TRBD2 aligns across 8 bases. CDR3 length equals 14 residues. The V gene's germline CDR1 is GTSNPN and CDR2 SVGIG (reference sequence). V gave up 0 bases and J gave up 5 bases; unmatched junction bases: 6. The CDR3 is CAWSVRTSIHEQYF. The CDR3 DNA sequence: TGTGCCTGGAGTGTCCGGACTAGCATACACGAGCAGTACTTC. The full variable domain, its missing parts supplied by reference TRBV30 and TRBJ2-7, is SQTIHQWPATLVQPVGSPLSLECTVEGTSNPNLYWYRQAAGRGLQLLFYSVGIGQISSEVPQNLSASRPQDRQFILSSKKLLLSDSGFYLCAWSVRTSIHEQYFGPGTRLTVT.

This chain joins TRBV19 and TRBJ2-7; TRBD2 aligns across 7 bases. V lost 6 bases, J lost 7 bases, and 6 bases stayed unmatched. The CDR3 length is 12 residues. The germline CDR1 and CDR2 sequences are LNHDA and SQIVND (reference sequence). CDR3 sequence: CASSLIGGEQYF. In DNA form, the CDR3 reads TGTGCCAGTAGCCTAATCGGGGGGGAGCAGTACTTC.

This sequence joins TRBV12-3 or TRBV12-4 and TRBJ2-7; a weak D match, TRBD2 (5 bases). V lost 3 bases and J lost 1, with 7 bases in between. The CDR3 consists of 13 residues. The CDR3 bases are TGTGCCAGCAGTTTGAGGGAGTCCTACGAGCAGTACTTC. As protein: CASSLRESYEQYF.

V is TRBV28 and J is TRBJ2-7; 10 nucleotides agree with TRBD2. V shed 6 bases, J shed 0 bases, and the junction held 8 bases outside the gene matches. The CDR3 has 16 residues. Germline CDR1 MDHEN, CDR2 SYDVKM. The DNA of the CDR3 is TGTGCCAGCAGCTTTGAACTAGCGGGGAGCTCCTACGAGCAGTACTTC. Translating it yields CASSFELAGSSYEQYF.

The CDR3 DNA reads TGTGCCAGCAGCCGGGATGGTAGGAGCAATCAGCCCCAGCATTTT. As protein: CASSRDGRSNQPQHF. This chain links TRBV7-9 with TRBJ1-5, with no clear D. The CDR3 runs 15 residues. The V gene lost 5 bases and the J gene lost 1 base, with 12 bases spanning the gap. Germline-derived CDR1 and CDR2 are SEHNR and FQNEAQ (reference sequence).

This clone has a single count. The chain joins TRBV2 to TRBJ2-2; TRBD2 matches 7 bases. CDR1 and CDR2 from the germline V gene are SNHLY and FYNNEI. With 5 bases clipped from V and 5 bases from J, the junction kept 14 bases outside the gene matches. The CDR3 consists of 17 residues. This CDR3 is CASSPPGGGLRTGELFF. The CDR3 DNA is TGTGCCAGCAGTCCACCTGGGGGGGGACTCCGAACCGGGGAGCTGTTTTTT. Based on the CDR3 plus reference TRBV2 and TRBJ2-2, the full variable domain is EPEVTQTPSHQVTQMGQEVILRCVPISNHLYFYWYRQILGQKVEFLVSFYNNEISEKSEIFDDQFSVERPDGSNFTLKIRSTKLEDSAMYFCASSPPGGGLRTGELFFGEGSRLTVL.

This chain joins TRBV3-1 (or the pseudogene TRBV3-2) and TRBJ2-7; 8 positions agree with TRBD1. V dropped 2 bases and J dropped 4; count of bases not matched to a gene: 7. This CDR3 spans 15 amino acids. Germline CDR1 reads LGHDT; CDR2 reads YNNKEL (reference sequence). CDR3 sequence: CASSQLQGAFYEQYF. DNA for the CDR3: TGTGCCAGCAGCCAACTTCAGGGGGCGTTTTACGAGCAGTACTTC.

The rearrangement joins TRBV3-1 (or the pseudogene TRBV3-2) to TRBJ2-7; 8 bases align to TRBD2. V gave up 3 bases and J gave up 5 bases; unmatched junction bases: 9. The CDR3 sequence is 15 residues long. Per germline, CDR1 LGHDT and CDR2 YNNKEL (reference sequence). The CDR3 protein is CASSQGPRGGNEQYF. The CDR3 bases are TGTGCCAGCAGCCAGGGCCCCCGCGGGGGGAACGAGCAGTACTTC.

The chain has TRBV30 and TRBJ2-5; D not resolved. Between the trimmed V and J ends, which lost 2 bases and 5 bases, there was a span of 9 bases. This CDR3 spans 12 amino acids. Germline-derived CDR1 and CDR2 are GTSNPN and SVGIG (reference sequence). The DNA for the CDR3 is TGTGCCTGGAGTCTGAGCCTCGAGACCCAGTACTTC. This codes for CAWSLSLETQYF.

In this sample, this clone turned up once. The chain has TRBV3-1 (or the pseudogene TRBV3-2) and TRBJ1-3; D gene uncertain. Between the trimmed V and J ends, which lost 6 bases and 0 bases, there was a span of 12 bases. Germline V gene data show CDR1 as LGHDT and CDR2 as YNNKEL (reference sequence). The CDR3 is made up of 15 amino acids. In DNA form, the CDR3 reads TGTGCCAGCAGGGACTCCCAGAGCTCTGGAAACACCATATATTTT. Protein sequence: CASRDSQSSGNTIYF.

The chain couples TRBV3-1 (or the pseudogene TRBV3-2) to TRBJ1-4; a possible D gene is TRBD1 (5 bases). The CDR3 loop spans 16 amino acids. The germline CDR1 and CDR2 sequences are LGHDT and YNNKEL (reference sequence). The V and J ends lost 0 bases and 7 bases respectively, with 15 bases between them. The CDR3 here is CASSQDEQGGGEKLFF. For the CDR3, the DNA is TGTGCCAGCAGCCAAGATGAGCAGGGAGGAGGTGAAAAACTGTTTTTT.

This clone is a singleton in its sample. The genes are TRBV4-1 and TRBJ2-5; the match to TRBD2 covers 8 bases. CDR1 and CDR2 from the germline V gene are MGHRA and YSYEKL. Trimming cost V 1 base and J 5 bases; bases outside gene matches: 6. The CDR3 is 15 amino acids. CDR3 sequence (DNA): TGCGCCAGCAGCCAAGTCGGGGGGGCCGGGGAGACCCAGTACTTC. Its protein product is CASSQVGGAGETQYF.

J is TRBJ1-5 and V is TRBV9; D ambiguous. CDR3 size: 17 residues. The germline V gene encodes CDR1 SGDLS and CDR2 YYNGEE. V was shortened by 0 bases and J by 3 bases, with 16 bases between the two germline ends. CDR3 coding DNA: TGTGCCAGCAGCGTAGGGCCCGACCACACTAACAATCAGCCCCAGCATTTT. As protein: CASSVGPDHTNNQPQHF.

The rearrangement joins TRBV25-1 to TRBJ1-2, with D possibly TRBD1 on 6 matching bases. The ends were cut back, 2 bases at V and 4 bases at J, with 8 bases in the middle. The CDR3 extends over 13 amino acids. CDR1 is MGHDK, CDR2 SYGVNS, per germline. The CDR3 spells CASSEGQSYGYTF. Here the CDR3 DNA reads TGTGCCAGCAGTGAAGGACAGTCCTATGGCTACACCTTC.

The rearrangement joins TRBV5-1 to TRBJ1-1; D is uncertain. Trimming stripped 2 bases from V and 4 bases from J, with 15 bases between. CDR1 SGHRS and CDR2 YFSETQ come from the germline V gene. CDR3 size: 15 residues. The CDR3 region has the DNA TGCGCCAGCAGCTTAACAGCAGGATTAAGCACTGAAGCTTTCTTT. Translating it yields CASSLTAGLSTEAFF. The full variable domain, its missing parts supplied by reference TRBV5-1 and TRBJ1-1, is KAGVTQTPRYLIKTRGQQVTLSCSPISGHRSVSWYQQTPGQGLQFLFEYFSETQRNKGNFPGRFSGRQFSNSRSEMNVSTLELGDSALYLCASSLTAGLSTEAFFGQGTRLTVV.

This clone was detected many times. This rearrangement joins TRBV5-5 to TRBJ1-5; possibly TRBD1 for D (6 bases). Trimming removed 3 bases at V and 0 bases at J, with 7 bases between. Germline V gives CDR1 SGHKS, CDR2 YYEKEE (reference sequence). The CDR3 covers 14 residues. DNA of the CDR3: TGTGCCAGCAGCTGGGACACTAGCAATCAGCCCCAGCATTTT. Translated: CASSWDTSNQPQHF.

This chain joins TRBV25-1 and TRBJ2-1, with a tentative D call TRBD1 (5 bases). CDR1 is MGHDK and CDR2 is SYGVNS in the germline V gene. Between the trimmed V and J ends, which lost 2 bases and 3 bases, there was a span of 8 bases. This CDR3 has 14 amino acids. This CDR3 reads CASSEGQGYNEQFF. The DNA of the CDR3 is TGTGCCAGCAGTGAAGGTCAGGGCTACAATGAGCAGTTCTTC.

J is TRBJ1-6 and V is TRBV3-1 (or the pseudogene TRBV3-2); 7 nucleotides line up with TRBD1. V shed 1 base and J 7 bases; nucleotides not matched to a gene: 4. The CDR3 covers 15 residues. Germline V lookup: CDR1 LGHDT, CDR2 YNNKEL (reference sequence). CDR3 DNA: TGTGCCAGCAGCCAAGTACAGGGGTGGAATTCACCCCTCCACTTT. Encoded protein: CASSQVQGWNSPLHF.

The J gene is TRBJ1-1, the V gene TRBV6-5; 8 positions match TRBD1. Per the germline V gene, CDR1 is MNHEY and CDR2 is SVGAGI. V lost 7 bases to trimming and J lost 3 bases; unmatched junction nucleotides: 7. This CDR3 contains 14 residues. For the CDR3, the DNA is TGTGCCAGCACCCTCAGGGGGCCCGACACTGAAGCTTTCTTT. It translates to CASTLRGPDTEAFF.

The genes are TRBV11-2 and TRBJ2-5; D perhaps matches TRBD2 (6 bases). The CDR3 has 14 residues. CDR1 is SGHAT, CDR2 FQNNGV, per germline. Trimming cost V 0 bases and J 4 bases, with 9 bases left between them. The CDR3 DNA follows: TGTGCCAGCAGCTTAGATATCGGGGGAGAGACCCAGTACTTC. It specifies CASSLDIGGETQYF.

This chain connects TRBV4-1 to TRBJ1-1; possibly TRBD1 for D (6 bases). CDR3 length: 14 amino acids. In germline, CDR1 is MGHRA, CDR2 YSYEKL. V lost 4 bases to trimming and J lost 0 bases, with 9 bases between them. The CDR3 nucleotides read TGCGCCAGCAGCCCCAGGGGCGTGAACACTGAAGCTTTCTTT. This encodes CASSPRGVNTEAFF.